This TCR beta chain was sequenced for a study of monozygotic twins with inflammatory bowel disease. TCRdb reprocessed the 5' RACE reads and reports one entry per CDR3 protein, with no DNA. The sample has 150,000 to 200,000 distinct CDR3 sequences. Per the germline V gene, CDR1 is LGHDT and CDR2 is YNNKEL (reference sequence). CDR3 size: 17 residues. Sequences were obtained from blood. This chain links TRBV3-1 with TRBJ1-1. The source of this sequence is a human donor with ulcerative colitis or Crohn's disease, or a healthy co-twin of an affected twin (not recorded which). CDR3 amino acids: CASSPWRGGDRDTEAFF.